This entry describes one T cell receptor (beta chain). Its antigen is not known. For sequencing, patients were chosen who had shown expansion of CD8+CD57+ cells by flow cytometry. The sample comes from a study of CD8+CD57+ T cells in acquired aplastic anemia. Findings of the study overall: CD8+ Simpson's diversity showed no significant patient-control difference. Patients shared around 31 CD8+ CDR3 sequences with controls.

CDR3 and TCR beta VDJ profiling relied on a genomic DNA template. TCRdb reanalysed the reads using MiXCR and keeps one entry per CDR3 protein. In the table there are about 240,000 distinct CDR3 sequences, about 44% of which are singletons. Between the trimmed V and J ends, which lost 7 bases and 4 bases, there was a span of 18 bases. This CDR3 is built from 15 residues. Germline CDR1 is KGHDR and CDR2 is SFDVKD. The sequenced sample was sorted CD4+, CD8+, or CD8+CD57+ T cells (not recorded which) from PBMCs. This receptor was obtained from a human donor with aplastic anemia. V usage is TRBV24-1 and J usage is TRBJ2-5; D gene ambiguous. The CDR3 loop reads CATSKPGRQSETQYF. CDR3 in DNA: TGTGCCACCAGCAAACCGGGCAGGCAGTCAGAGACCCAGTACTTC.